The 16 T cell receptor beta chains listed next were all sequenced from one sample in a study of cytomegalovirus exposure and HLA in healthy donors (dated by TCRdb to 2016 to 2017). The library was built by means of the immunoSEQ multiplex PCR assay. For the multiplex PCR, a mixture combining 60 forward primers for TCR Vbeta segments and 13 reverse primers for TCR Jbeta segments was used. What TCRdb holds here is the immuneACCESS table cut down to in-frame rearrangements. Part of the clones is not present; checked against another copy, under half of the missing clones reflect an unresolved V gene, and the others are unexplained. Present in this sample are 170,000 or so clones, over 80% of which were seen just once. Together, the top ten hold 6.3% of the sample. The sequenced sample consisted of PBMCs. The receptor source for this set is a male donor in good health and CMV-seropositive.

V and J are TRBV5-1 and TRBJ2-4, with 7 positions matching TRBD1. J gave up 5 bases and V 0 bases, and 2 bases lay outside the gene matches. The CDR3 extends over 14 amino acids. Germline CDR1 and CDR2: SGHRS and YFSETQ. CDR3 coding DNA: TGCGCCAGCAGCTTGGCCGGGACAGAAAACATTCAGTACTTC. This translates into CASSLAGTENIQYF.

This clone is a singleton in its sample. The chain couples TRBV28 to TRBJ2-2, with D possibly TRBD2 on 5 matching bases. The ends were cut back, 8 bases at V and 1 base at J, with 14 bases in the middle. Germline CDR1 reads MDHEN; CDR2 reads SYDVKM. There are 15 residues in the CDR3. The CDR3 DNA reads TGTGCCAGCCTAGCCGCGATCGGGAACACCGGGGAGCTGTTTTTT. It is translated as CASLAAIGNTGELFF.

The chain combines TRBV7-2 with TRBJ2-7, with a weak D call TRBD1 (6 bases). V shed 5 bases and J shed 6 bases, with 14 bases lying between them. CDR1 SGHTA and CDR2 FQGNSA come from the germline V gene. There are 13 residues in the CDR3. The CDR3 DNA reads TGTGCCAGCAGCCCTACAGGGCTGGGCGAGCAGTACTTC. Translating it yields CASSPTGLGEQYF.

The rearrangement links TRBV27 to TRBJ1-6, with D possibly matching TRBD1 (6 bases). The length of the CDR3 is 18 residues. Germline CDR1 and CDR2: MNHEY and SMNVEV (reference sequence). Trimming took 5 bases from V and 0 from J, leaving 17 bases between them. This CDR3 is CASSGFGQRSSYNSPLHF. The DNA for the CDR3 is TGTGCCAGCAGTGGATTTGGACAGCGTTCCTCCTATAATTCACCCCTCCACTTT.

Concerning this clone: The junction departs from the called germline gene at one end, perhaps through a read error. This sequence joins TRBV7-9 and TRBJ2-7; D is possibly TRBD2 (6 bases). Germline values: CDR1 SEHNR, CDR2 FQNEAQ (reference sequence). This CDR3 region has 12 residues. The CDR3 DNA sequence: TGTTCCAGCGCCAGGGAGGTCTACGAGCAGTACTTC. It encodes CSSAREVYEQYF. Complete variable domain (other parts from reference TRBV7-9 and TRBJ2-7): DTGVSQNPRHKITKRGQNVTFRCDPISEHNRLYWYRQTLGQGPEFLTYFQNEAQLEKSRLLSDRFSAERPKGSFSTLEIQRTEQGDSAMYLCSSAREVYEQYFGPGTRLTVT.

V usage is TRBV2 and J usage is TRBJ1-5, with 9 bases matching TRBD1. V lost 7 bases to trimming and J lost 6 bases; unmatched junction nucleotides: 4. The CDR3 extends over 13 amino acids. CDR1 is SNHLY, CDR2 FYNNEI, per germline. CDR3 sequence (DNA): TGTGCCAGCACCCGGACAGGGGCTCAGCCCCAGCATTTT. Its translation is CASTRTGAQPQHF. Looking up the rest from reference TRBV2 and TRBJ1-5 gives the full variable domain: EPEVTQTPSHQVTQMGQEVILRCVPISNHLYFYWYRQILGQKVEFLVSFYNNEISEKSEIFDDQFSVERPDGSNFTLKIRSTKLEDSAMYFCASTRTGAQPQHFGDGTRLSIL.

The CDR3 coding sequence is TGTGCCAGCAGTTACCTGGGGACATCTGGGGCCAACGTCCTGACTTTC. It encodes CASSYLGTSGANVLTF. The rearrangement joins TRBV6-5 to TRBJ2-6; maybe TRBD1 (6 bases). In germline, CDR1 is MNHEY, CDR2 SVGAGI. This CDR3 is 16 amino acids long. V was trimmed by 2 bases and J by 1 base, leaving 9 bases between them.

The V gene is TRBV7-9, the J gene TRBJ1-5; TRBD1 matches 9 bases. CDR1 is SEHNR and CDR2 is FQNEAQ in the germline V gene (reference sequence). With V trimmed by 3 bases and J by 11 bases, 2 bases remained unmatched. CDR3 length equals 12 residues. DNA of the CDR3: TGTGCCAGCAGCTTCCGGGACAGGGCCCAGCATTTT. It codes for CASSFRDRAQHF.

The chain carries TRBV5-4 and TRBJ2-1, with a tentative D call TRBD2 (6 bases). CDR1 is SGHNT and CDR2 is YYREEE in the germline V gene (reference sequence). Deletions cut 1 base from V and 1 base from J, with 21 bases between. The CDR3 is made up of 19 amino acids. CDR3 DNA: TGTGCCAGCAGCTTGCTCGGCCGGTTATCAGGACTATCCTACAATGAGCAGTTCTTC. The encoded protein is CASSLLGRLSGLSYNEQFF.

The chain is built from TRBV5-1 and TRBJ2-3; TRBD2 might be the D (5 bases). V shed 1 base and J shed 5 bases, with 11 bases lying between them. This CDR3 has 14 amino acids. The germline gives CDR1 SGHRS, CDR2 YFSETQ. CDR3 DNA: TGCGCCAGCAGCTTGTATGTGGGAGAAGATACGCAGTATTTT. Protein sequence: CASSLYVGEDTQYF.

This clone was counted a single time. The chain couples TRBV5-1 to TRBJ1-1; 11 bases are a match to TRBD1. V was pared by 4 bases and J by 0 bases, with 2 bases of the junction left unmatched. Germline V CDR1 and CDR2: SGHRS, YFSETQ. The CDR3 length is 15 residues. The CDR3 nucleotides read TGCGCCAGCAGCGGGGGACAGGGGGTGAACACTGAAGCTTTCTTT. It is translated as CASSGGQGVNTEAFF. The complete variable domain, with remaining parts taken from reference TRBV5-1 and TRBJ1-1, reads KAGVTQTPRYLIKTRGQQVTLSCSPISGHRSVSWYQQTPGQGLQFLFEYFSETQRNKGNFPGRFSGRQFSNSRSEMNVSTLELGDSALYLCASSGGQGVNTEAFFGQGTRLTVV.

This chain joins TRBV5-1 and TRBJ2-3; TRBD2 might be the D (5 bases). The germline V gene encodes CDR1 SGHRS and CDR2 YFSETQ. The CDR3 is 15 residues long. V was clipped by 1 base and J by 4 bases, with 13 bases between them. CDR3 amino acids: CASSLPTGSADTQYF. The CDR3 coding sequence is TGCGCCAGCAGCTTGCCCACGGGGAGCGCAGATACGCAGTATTTT. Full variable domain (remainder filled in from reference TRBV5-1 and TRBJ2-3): KAGVTQTPRYLIKTRGQQVTLSCSPISGHRSVSWYQQTPGQGLQFLFEYFSETQRNKGNFPGRFSGRQFSNSRSEMNVSTLELGDSALYLCASSLPTGSADTQYFGPGTRLTVL.

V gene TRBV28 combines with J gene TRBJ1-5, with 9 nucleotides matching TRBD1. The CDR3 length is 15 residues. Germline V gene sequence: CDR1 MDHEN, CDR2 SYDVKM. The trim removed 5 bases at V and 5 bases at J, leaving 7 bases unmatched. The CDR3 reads CASSIHGTGYQPQHF. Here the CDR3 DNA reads TGTGCCAGCAGTATCCACGGGACAGGGTATCAGCCCCAGCATTTT.

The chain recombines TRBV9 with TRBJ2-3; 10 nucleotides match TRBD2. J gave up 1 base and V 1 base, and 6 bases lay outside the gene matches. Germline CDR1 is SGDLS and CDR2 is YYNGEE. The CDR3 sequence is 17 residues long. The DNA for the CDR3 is TGTGCCAGCAGCGTAAGCCCCGGACTAGCGGGCACAGATACGCAGTATTTT. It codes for CASSVSPGLAGTDTQYF.

The chain's CDR3 is CASSLEGVGPMDGYTF. CDR3 nucleotides: TGTGCCAGCAGCTTGGAGGGAGTAGGCCCCATGGATGGCTACACCTTC. V is TRBV5-6 and J is TRBJ1-2; no reliable D call. CDR1 is SGHDT, CDR2 YYEEEE, per germline. Trimming removed 0 bases from V and 6 bases from J, with 18 bases in between. The CDR3 sequence is 16 residues long.

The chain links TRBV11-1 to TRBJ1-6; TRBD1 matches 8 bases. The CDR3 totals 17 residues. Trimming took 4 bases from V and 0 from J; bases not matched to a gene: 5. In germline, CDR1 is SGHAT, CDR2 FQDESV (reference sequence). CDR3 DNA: TGTGCCAGCAGCTCCACAGGGGGAAGCTCCTATAATTCACCCCTCCACTTT. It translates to CASSSTGGSSYNSPLHF.